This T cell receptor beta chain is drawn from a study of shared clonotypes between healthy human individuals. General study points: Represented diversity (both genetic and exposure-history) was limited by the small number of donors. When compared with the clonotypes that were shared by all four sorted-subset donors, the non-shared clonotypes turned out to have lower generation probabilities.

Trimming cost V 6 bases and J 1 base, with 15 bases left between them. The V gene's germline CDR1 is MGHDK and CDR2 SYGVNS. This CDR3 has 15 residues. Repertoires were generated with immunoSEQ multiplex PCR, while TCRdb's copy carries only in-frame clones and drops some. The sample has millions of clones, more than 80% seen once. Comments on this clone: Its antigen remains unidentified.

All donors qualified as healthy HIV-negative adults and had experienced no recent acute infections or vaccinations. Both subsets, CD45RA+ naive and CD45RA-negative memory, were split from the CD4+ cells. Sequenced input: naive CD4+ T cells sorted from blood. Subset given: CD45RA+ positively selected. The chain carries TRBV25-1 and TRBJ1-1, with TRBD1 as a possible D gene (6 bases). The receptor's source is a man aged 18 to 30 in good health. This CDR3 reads CASSRQAQSNTEAFF. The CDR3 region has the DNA TGTGCCAGCAGCAGACAGGCGCAATCGAACACTGAAGCTTTCTTT.